The 18 T cell receptor beta chains below all came from one sample that was sequenced in a study of PD-1 blockade in mismatch repair-deficient tumors. Repertoires were generated with immunoSEQ multiplex PCR, while TCRdb's copy carries only in-frame clones and drops some. The sample has under 95,000 clones; approximately 81% are singletons. Sequencing was performed on peripheral blood, taken 44 weeks after starting pembrolizumab. Every receptor here comes from an adult with mismatch repair-deficient cancer.

This clone was seen more than once but under ten times. This chain joins TRBV14 and TRBJ2-1, with 12 positions matching TRBD2. Looked up from germline, CDR1 is SGHDN and CDR2 is FVKESK. The CDR3 totals 18 residues. After removal of 0 bases from V and 3 bases from J, the junction contained 6 bases not matched to a gene. CDR3 sequence (DNA): TGTGCCAGCAGCCAAGATAATGGGGGACTAGCGGGCTACAATGAGCAGTTCTTC. Amino acids: CASSQDNGGLAGYNEQFF. Full variable domain (outside the CDR3, taken from reference TRBV14 and TRBJ2-1): EAGVTQFPSHSVIEKGQTVTLRCDPISGHDNLYWYRRVMGKEIKFLLHFVKESKQDESGMPNNRFLAERTGGTYSTLKVQPAELEDSGVYFCASSQDNGGLAGYNEQFFGPGTRLTVL.

The chain links TRBV7-6 to TRBJ2-1; no clear D gene. Trimming removed 4 bases at V and 0 bases at J, with 10 bases between. This CDR3 has 15 residues. Germline assignment: CDR1 SGHVS and CDR2 FNYEAQ. The CDR3 protein is CASSSEPSSYNEQFF. Here the CDR3 DNA reads TGTGCCAGCAGCTCCGAACCGAGCTCCTACAATGAGCAGTTCTTC.

This rearrangement joins TRBV5-1 to TRBJ2-3; TRBD2 agrees at 12 bases. This CDR3 is 15 amino acids long. The germline gives CDR1 SGHRS, CDR2 YFSETQ. Trimming at V came to 0 bases and at J to 6 bases, leaving 2 bases not matched to a gene. As DNA, the CDR3 is TGCGCCAGCAGCTTGGGACTAGCGGGAGCCGATACGCAGTATTTT. Amino acids: CASSLGLAGADTQYF.

The chain joins TRBV2 to TRBJ2-1; D is undetermined. The CDR3 runs to 11 residues. V was shortened by 0 bases and J by 8 bases, with 2 bases between the two germline ends. The germline V gene has CDR1 SNHLY and CDR2 FYNNEI. The CDR3 sequence is CASSEAYEQFF. CDR3 bases: TGTGCCAGCAGTGAAGCTTATGAGCAGTTCTTC.

Of note for this clone: Other DNA sequences in this specimen translate into the identical CDR3. The chain couples TRBV2 to TRBJ1-1, with D hard to call. V dropped 1 base and J dropped 0 bases, with 3 bases sitting between them. This CDR3 contains 13 residues. CDR1 and CDR2 from the germline V gene are SNHLY and FYNNEI. The CDR3 bases are TGTGCCAGCAGTGAAGGCCTGAACACTGAAGCTTTCTTT. It codes for CASSEGLNTEAFF.

This chain connects TRBV5-6 to TRBJ2-1; D gene uncertain. Germline lookup yields CDR1 SGHDT and CDR2 YYEEEE. This CDR3 region has 16 residues. Trimming took off 2 bases at V and 0 bases at J, with 12 bases between the two ends. CDR3 sequence reads: CASSFQHSSSYNEQFF. In nucleotides, the CDR3 is TGTGCCAGCAGCTTCCAGCATAGTTCCTCCTACAATGAGCAGTTCTTC.

The rearrangement links TRBV29-1 to TRBJ2-1, with 9 bases matching TRBD1. From germline, CDR1 is SQVTM and CDR2 ANQGSEA. The J segment lost 1 base and the V segment lost 7 bases, leaving 2 bases of the junction unmatched. The CDR3 extends over 13 amino acids. The CDR3 protein is CSGGQGSYNEQFF. The CDR3 DNA sequence: TGCAGCGGGGGACAGGGATCCTACAATGAGCAGTTCTTC.

The chain recombines TRBV6-1 with TRBJ1-5; D gene uncertain. This CDR3 region has 16 residues. Per the germline V gene, CDR1 is MNHNS and CDR2 is SASEGT. Trimming shortened V by 3 bases and J by 7 bases, and 19 bases separated the two germline ends. The CDR3: CASSDWGRGSGQPQHF. As DNA, the CDR3 is TGTGCCAGCAGTGACTGGGGTCGGGGTTCGGGGCAGCCCCAGCATTTT.

The chain links TRBV7-9 to TRBJ2-2; 8 positions agree with TRBD1. After removal of 4 bases from V and 5 bases from J, the junction contained 6 bases not matched to a gene. The CDR3 runs 15 residues. The V gene's germline CDR1 is SEHNR and CDR2 FQNEAQ (reference sequence). Here the CDR3 DNA reads TGTGCCAGCAGCTCCCAGGGGGCAAAGACCGGGGAGCTGTTTTTT. It codes for CASSSQGAKTGELFF.

This rearrangement joins TRBV9 to TRBJ1-3; tentative D call: TRBD1 (6 bases). This CDR3 comprises 16 residues. Germline-derived CDR1 and CDR2 are SGDLS and YYNGEE. Trimming pared 4 bases from V and 3 bases from J, leaving 17 bases between. CDR3 coding DNA: TGTGCCAGCAGCCCGCGAGGGGGGGGCGATGGAAACACCATATATTTT. Translating it yields CASSPRGGGDGNTIYF.

This chain joins TRBV7-6 and TRBJ1-6; 7 nucleotides align to TRBD1. J was trimmed by 8 bases and V by 1 base; bases with no gene match: 5. The CDR3 totals 15 residues. Looked up from germline, CDR1 is SGHVS and CDR2 is FNYEAQ. CDR3 nucleotides: TGTGCCAGCAGCTTAGGGGACAGTCTTTATTCACCCCTCCACTTT. Its translation is CASSLGDSLYSPLHF.

The chain has TRBV18 and TRBJ2-7; maybe TRBD2 (6 bases). V shed 3 bases and J shed 5 bases, with 23 bases lying between them. CDR1 and CDR2 (germline): KGHSH, LQKENI. The CDR3 is made up of 17 amino acids. CDR3 amino acids: CASSPTTGVLGAHEQYF. CDR3 in DNA: TGTGCCAGCTCACCTACTACGGGGGTCCTCGGGGCCCACGAGCAGTACTTC.

This rearrangement joins TRBV4-3 to TRBJ2-5; D remains unclear. Germline CDR1 is LGHNA and CDR2 is YSLEER. This CDR3 comprises 11 residues. With 2 bases removed from V and 2 bases from J, the gap between germline ends came to 0 bases. CDR3 sequence: CASSQQETQYF. CDR3 DNA sequence: TGCGCCAGCAGCCAACAAGAGACCCAGTACTTC.

The chain couples TRBV9 to TRBJ2-7, with TRBD1 matching 10 bases. The germline gives CDR1 SGDLS, CDR2 YYNGEE. The CDR3 consists of 15 residues. V shed 3 bases, J shed 2 bases, and the junction held 5 bases outside the gene matches. The CDR3 protein is CASSGWGQGTYEQYF. CDR3 sequence (DNA): TGTGCCAGCAGCGGGTGGGGACAGGGGACCTACGAGCAGTACTTC. The complete variable domain, with remaining parts taken from reference TRBV9 and TRBJ2-7, reads DSGVTQTPKHLITATGQRVTLRCSPRSGDLSVYWYQQSLDQGLQFLIQYYNGEERAKGNILERFSAQQFPDLHSELNLSSLELGDSALYFCASSGWGQGTYEQYFGPGTRLTVT.

This clone was seen a single time. CDR3 protein: CATGTGGSDTQYF. In nucleotides, the CDR3 is TGTGCCACCGGGACAGGGGGCTCAGATACGCAGTATTTT. V is TRBV6-5 and J is TRBJ2-3; 12 bases are shared with TRBD1. Unmatched junction bases numbered 3, after V lost 10 bases and J lost 4 bases. In germline, CDR1 is MNHEY, CDR2 SVGAGI. CDR3 size: 13 residues.

A single count supports this clone. The V call is TRBV19, the J call TRBJ1-2; D is uncertain. The V gene lost 6 bases and the J gene lost 4 bases, with 9 bases spanning the gap. The CDR3 is 12 amino acids. Germline-derived CDR1 and CDR2 are LNHDA and SQIVND (reference sequence). The CDR3 region is CASSFGLYGYTF. The CDR3 DNA sequence: TGTGCCAGTAGCTTCGGACTCTATGGCTACACCTTC.

The table lists this clone with a few counts. The genes are TRBV6-6 and TRBJ2-1; 8 nucleotides match TRBD2. After removal of 2 bases from V and 0 bases from J, the junction contained 3 bases not matched to a gene. This CDR3 spans 16 amino acids. CDR1 is MNHNY, CDR2 SVGAGI, per germline (reference sequence). The CDR3 spells CASSYGLAGSYNEQFF. CDR3 nucleotide sequence: TGTGCCAGCAGTTACGGACTAGCAGGCTCCTACAATGAGCAGTTCTTC.

This chain uses TRBV18 with TRBJ2-2, with D perhaps TRBD2 (6 bases). With 0 bases removed from V and 7 bases from J, the gap between germline ends came to 12 bases. CDR1 and CDR2 (germline): KGHSH, LQKENI. CDR3 length equals 15 residues. DNA for the CDR3: TGTGCCAGCTCACCACCGAGTTCGGGGGACGGGGAGCTGTTTTTT. Translated, it gives CASSPPSSGDGELFF.